In its sample, the clone carrying this T cell receptor beta chain was seen a few times. Sequencing used immunoSEQ multiplex PCR; TCRdb keeps in-frame clones, though not all of them. This sample carries tens of thousands of clones, 75% to 85% of them seen once, and the ten largest clones take 25% to 35%. This CDR3 region has 16 residues. Germline lookup yields CDR1 MDHEN and CDR2 SYDVKM. Unmatched junction bases numbered 9, after V lost 3 bases and J lost 3 bases. These data belong to a study of blood T cell repertoires in COVID-19. Background on the study: Samples of COVID-19 (acute and convalescent) were obtained from the United States, Italy and Spain.

This receptor was identified in a woman over 75 with acute or convalescent COVID-19. Material: peripheral blood. This chain connects TRBV28 to TRBJ1-1; 8 nucleotides align to TRBD1. The DNA for the CDR3 is TGTGCCAGCAGTTTGTCGACGACAGGGGCGCACACTGAAGCTTTCTTT. Amino acids: CASSLSTTGAHTEAFF.